This paragraph reports one TCR beta chain. The data were obtained in a study of blood T cell repertoires in COVID-19. Study-level background: PBMCs, B-cell-depleted T cells, or T cells were the source of the cDNA or gDNA that made up the material.

From germline, CDR1 is KGHDR and CDR2 SFDVKD. The ends lost 3 bases at V and 5 bases at J; junction bases unmatched: 9. The CDR3 runs to 16 residues. Repertoires were generated with immunoSEQ multiplex PCR, while TCRdb's copy carries only in-frame clones and drops some. Of tens of thousands of clones in the sample, about 85% are singletons; the top ten hold approximately 25%. Sequenced sample: peripheral blood. The J gene is TRBJ2-3, the V gene TRBV24-1, with 8 bases aligning to TRBD1. The TCR was taken from a man at least 80 years old with active or convalescent COVID-19. This chain's CDR3 is CATSDGRQGWQDTQYF. The CDR3 region has the DNA TGTGCCACCAGTGATGGGAGACAGGGGTGGCAAGATACGCAGTATTTT.